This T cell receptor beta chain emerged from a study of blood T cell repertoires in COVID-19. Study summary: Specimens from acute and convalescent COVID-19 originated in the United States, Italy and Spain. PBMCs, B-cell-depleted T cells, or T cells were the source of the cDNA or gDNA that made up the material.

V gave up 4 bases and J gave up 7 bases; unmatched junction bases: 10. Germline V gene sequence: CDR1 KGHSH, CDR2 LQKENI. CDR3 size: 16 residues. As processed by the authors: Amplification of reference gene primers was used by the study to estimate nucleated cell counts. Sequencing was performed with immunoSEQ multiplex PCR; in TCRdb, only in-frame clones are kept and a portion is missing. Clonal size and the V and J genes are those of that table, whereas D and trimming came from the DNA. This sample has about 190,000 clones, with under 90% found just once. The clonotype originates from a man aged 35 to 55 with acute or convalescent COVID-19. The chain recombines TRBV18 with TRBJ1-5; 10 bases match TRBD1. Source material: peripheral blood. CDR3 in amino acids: CASSHTGTGEDQPQHF. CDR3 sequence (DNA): TGTGCCAGCTCACATACAGGGACAGGGGAAGACCAGCCCCAGCATTTT.